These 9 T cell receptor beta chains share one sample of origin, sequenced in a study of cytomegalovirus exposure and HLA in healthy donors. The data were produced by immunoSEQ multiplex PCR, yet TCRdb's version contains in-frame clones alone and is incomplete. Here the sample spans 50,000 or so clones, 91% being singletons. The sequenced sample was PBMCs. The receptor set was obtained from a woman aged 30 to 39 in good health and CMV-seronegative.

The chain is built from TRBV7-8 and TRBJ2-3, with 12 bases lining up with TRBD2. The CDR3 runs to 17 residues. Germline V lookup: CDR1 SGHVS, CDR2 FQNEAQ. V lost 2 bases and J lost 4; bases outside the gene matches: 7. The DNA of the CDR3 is TGTGCCAGCAGCTTACACGACGGACTAGCGGGACCAGATACGCAGTATTTT. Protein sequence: CASSLHDGLAGPDTQYF.

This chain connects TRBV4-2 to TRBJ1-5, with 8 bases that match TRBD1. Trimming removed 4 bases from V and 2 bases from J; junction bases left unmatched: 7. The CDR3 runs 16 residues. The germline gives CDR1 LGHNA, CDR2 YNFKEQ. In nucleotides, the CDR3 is TGTGCCAGCAGCCGCCTGACAGGGGAAGGCAATCAGCCCCAGCATTTT. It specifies CASSRLTGEGNQPQHF.

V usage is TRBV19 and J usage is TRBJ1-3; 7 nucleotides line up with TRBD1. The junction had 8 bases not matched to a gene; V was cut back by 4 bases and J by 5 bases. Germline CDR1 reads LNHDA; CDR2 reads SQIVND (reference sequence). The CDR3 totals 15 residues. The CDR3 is CASSTSRDSRNTIYF. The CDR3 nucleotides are TGTGCCAGTAGTACGAGCCGGGACAGCCGAAACACCATATATTTT.

This CDR3 reads CASSSNRGRGNTEAFF. The CDR3 DNA follows: TGTGCCAGCAGTTCTAACAGGGGTAGGGGGAACACTGAAGCTTTCTTT. The chain carries TRBV27 and TRBJ1-1; 7 bases match TRBD1. The CDR3 runs to 16 residues. Trimming at V came to 4 bases and at J to 1 base, leaving 9 bases not matched to a gene. CDR1 and CDR2 (germline): MNHEY, SMNVEV (reference sequence).

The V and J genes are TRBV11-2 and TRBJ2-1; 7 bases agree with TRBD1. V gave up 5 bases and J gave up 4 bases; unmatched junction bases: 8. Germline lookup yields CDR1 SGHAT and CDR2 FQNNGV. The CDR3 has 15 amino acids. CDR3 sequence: CASSINRGGYNEQFF. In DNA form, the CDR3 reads TGTGCCAGCAGCATCAACAGGGGCGGATACAATGAGCAGTTCTTC.

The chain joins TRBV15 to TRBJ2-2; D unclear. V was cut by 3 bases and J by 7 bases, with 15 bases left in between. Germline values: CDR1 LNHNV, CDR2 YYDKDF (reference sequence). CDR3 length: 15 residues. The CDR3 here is CATSSPSVFGGELFF. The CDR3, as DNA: TGTGCCACCAGCAGTCCTTCGGTGTTCGGCGGGGAGCTGTTTTTT. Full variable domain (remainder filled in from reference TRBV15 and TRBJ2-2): DAMVIQNPRYQVTQFGKPVTLSCSQTLNHNVMYWYQQKSSQAPKLLFHYYDKDFNNEADTPDNFQSRRPNTSFCFLDIRSPGLGDTAMYLCATSSPSVFGGELFFGEGSRLTVL.

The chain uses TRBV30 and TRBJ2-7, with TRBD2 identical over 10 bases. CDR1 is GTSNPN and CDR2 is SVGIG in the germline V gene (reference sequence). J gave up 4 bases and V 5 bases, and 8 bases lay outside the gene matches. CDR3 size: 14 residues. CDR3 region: CAWPRRTSGYEQYF. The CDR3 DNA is TGTGCCTGGCCCCGTCGGACTAGCGGATACGAGCAGTACTTC.

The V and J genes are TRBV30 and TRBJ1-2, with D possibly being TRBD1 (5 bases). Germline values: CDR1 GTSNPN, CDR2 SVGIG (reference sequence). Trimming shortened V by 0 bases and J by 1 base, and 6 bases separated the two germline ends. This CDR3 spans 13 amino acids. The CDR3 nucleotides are TGTGCCTGGAGTGTACAGGTTAACTATGGCTACACCTTC. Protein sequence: CAWSVQVNYGYTF.

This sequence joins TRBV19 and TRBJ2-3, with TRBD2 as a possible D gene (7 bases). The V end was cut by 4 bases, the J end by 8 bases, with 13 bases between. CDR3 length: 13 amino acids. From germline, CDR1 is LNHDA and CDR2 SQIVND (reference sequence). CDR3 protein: CASSNREGGTQYF. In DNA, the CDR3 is TGTGCCAGTAGTAACAGGGAGGGTGGTACGCAGTATTTT.